The 9 T cell receptor beta chains below come from one sample, sequenced in a study of technical replicates of blood from several donors. TCRdb's table, derived via immunoSEQ multiplex PCR, lists solely in-frame clones and lacks some. The data hold some 70,000 clones, with over 95% observed a single time. The source material was T cells isolated from PBMCs. The receptor set was obtained from a human donor in good health.

The chain links TRBV7-2 to TRBJ1-6; 8 bases match TRBD1. The ends lost 3 bases at V and 4 bases at J; junction bases unmatched: 5. From germline, CDR1 is SGHTA and CDR2 FQGNSA. The CDR3 length is 16 residues. As DNA, the CDR3 is TGTGCCAGCAGCTTCGACAGGGGCCGATATAATTCACCCCTCCACTTT. Amino acids: CASSFDRGRYNSPLHF.

CDR3 nucleotide sequence: TGTGCTAGTGGTCCCCGATCTTCGACCGGGACAGGGGTGAACACCGGGGAGCTGTTTTTT. It translates to CASGPRSSTGTGVNTGELFF. V gene TRBV12-5 combines with J gene TRBJ2-2, with 10 bases identical to TRBD1. This CDR3 is built from 20 residues. V lost 5 bases and J lost 1; bases outside the gene matches: 16. Per germline, CDR1 LGHNT and CDR2 FRNRAP.

The chain combines TRBV5-1 with TRBJ2-4, with D possibly being TRBD1 (6 bases). Deletions cut 4 bases from V and 6 bases from J, with 11 bases between. The germline CDR1 and CDR2 sequences are SGHRS and YFSETQ. The CDR3 has 13 amino acids. The CDR3 nucleotides read TGCGCCAGCAGCCCTGGACAGAGAAACATTCAGTACTTC. Its translation: CASSPGQRNIQYF. The complete variable domain, with remaining parts taken from reference TRBV5-1 and TRBJ2-4, reads KAGVTQTPRYLIKTRGQQVTLSCSPISGHRSVSWYQQTPGQGLQFLFEYFSETQRNKGNFPGRFSGRQFSNSRSEMNVSTLELGDSALYLCASSPGQRNIQYFGAGTRLSVL.

The rearrangement links TRBV5-1 to TRBJ2-7; 8 bases fit TRBD1. Trimming took 4 bases from V and 2 from J; bases not matched to a gene: 5. Germline V CDR1 and CDR2: SGHRS, YFSETQ. This CDR3 contains 14 residues. The CDR3: CASSHDRGTYEQYF. CDR3 nucleotides: TGCGCCAGCAGCCATGACAGGGGAACCTACGAGCAGTACTTC. Full variable domain (remainder filled in from reference TRBV5-1 and TRBJ2-7): KAGVTQTPRYLIKTRGQQVTLSCSPISGHRSVSWYQQTPGQGLQFLFEYFSETQRNKGNFPGRFSGRQFSNSRSEMNVSTLELGDSALYLCASSHDRGTYEQYFGPGTRLTVT.

This chain connects TRBV21-1 to TRBJ1-2; TRBD1 is taken as the D call from the table, unchecked against the DNA. TRBV21-1 represents a pseudogene. There are 16 residues in the CDR3. The CDR3 spells CASSKAGRQGEVGYTF. The DNA for the CDR3 is TGTGCCAGCAGCAAAGCCGGGAGACAGGGAGAAGTTGGCTACACCTTC.

This clone was found once. The chain links TRBV6-1 to TRBJ2-7, with D unclear. Germline CDR1 MNHNS, CDR2 SASEGT. Trimming removed 4 bases from V and 3 bases from J, with 13 bases in between. The CDR3 extends over 14 amino acids. As DNA, the CDR3 is TGTGCCAGCAGTGGTCCGTTTATTAGCTACGAGCAGTACTTC. This codes for CASSGPFISYEQYF.

The chain couples TRBV11-2 to TRBJ1-5; D is ambiguous. The V end was cut by 0 bases, the J end by 6 bases, with 6 bases between. CDR3 length: 13 amino acids. The germline CDR1 and CDR2 sequences are SGHAT and FQNNGV. CDR3 in DNA: TGTGCCAGCAGCTTAGATACCGGTCAGCCCCAGCATTTT. Translating it yields CASSLDTGQPQHF. The complete variable domain, with remaining parts taken from reference TRBV11-2 and TRBJ1-5, reads EAGVAQSPRYKIIEKRQSVAFWCNPISGHATLYWYQQILGQGPKLLIQFQNNGVVDDSQLPKDRFSAERLKGVDSTLKIQPAKLEDSAVYLCASSLDTGQPQHFGDGTRLSIL.

Only one count was recorded for this clone. The V call is TRBV29-1, the J call TRBJ1-5, with 8 positions matching TRBD1. This CDR3 has 13 residues. Germline-derived CDR1 and CDR2 are SQVTM and ANQGSEA. The V segment lost 5 bases and the J segment 2 bases; nucleotides outside the gene matches: 2. CDR3 in amino acids: CSVLTGGNQPQHF. The CDR3 region has the DNA TGCAGCGTTCTGACAGGGGGCAATCAGCCCCAGCATTTT.

The chain combines TRBV5-1 with TRBJ2-2; TRBD1 matches 7 bases. This CDR3 region has 13 residues. J lost 6 bases, V lost 3 bases, and 2 bases had no gene match. CDR1 and CDR2 from the germline V gene are SGHRS and YFSETQ. The CDR3: CASSYTGAGELFF. For the CDR3, the DNA is TGCGCCAGCAGCTATACAGGGGCCGGGGAGCTGTTTTTT.